This passage covers 18 T cell receptor beta chains from one sample sequenced in a study of blood T cell repertoires in COVID-19. Generated by immunoSEQ multiplex PCR, the TCRdb table keeps only in-frame clones and is missing some. The sample lists over 110,000 clones, approximately 87% seen once, with around 3.9% in the top ten. The material sequenced was PBMCs or T cells enriched from blood (not recorded which). The receptors derive from a man in his forties or fifties in a cohort exposed to, infected with or recovered from COVID-19 (not recorded which).

The rearrangement uses TRBV9 and TRBJ2-1; TRBD1 is a possible D gene (5 bases). The CDR3 is made up of 15 amino acids. Germline CDR1 SGDLS, CDR2 YYNGEE. With 2 bases removed from V and 2 bases from J, the gap between germline ends came to 11 bases. CDR3 in DNA: TGTGCCAGCAGCGTGGGGCAAATAACCTACAATGAGCAGTTCTTC. Translation: CASSVGQITYNEQFF. Full variable domain (remainder filled in from reference TRBV9 and TRBJ2-1): DSGVTQTPKHLITATGQRVTLRCSPRSGDLSVYWYQQSLDQGLQFLIQYYNGEERAKGNILERFSAQQFPDLHSELNLSSLELGDSALYFCASSVGQITYNEQFFGPGTRLTVL.

This rearrangement joins TRBV28 to TRBJ2-2; 8 bases agree with TRBD1. The V and J ends lost 4 bases and 4 bases, in that order; junction bases with no gene match: 14. The CDR3 is made up of 18 amino acids. Per the germline V gene, CDR1 is MDHEN and CDR2 is SYDVKM. The CDR3, as DNA: TGTGCCAGCAGTTCCCCCCTGACAGGGGTCGCCTTCACCGGGGAGCTGTTTTTT. It encodes CASSSPLTGVAFTGELFF. Full variable domain (remainder filled in from reference TRBV28 and TRBJ2-2): DVKVTQSSRYLVKRTGEKVFLECVQDMDHENMFWYRQDPGLGLRLIYFSYDVKMKEKGDIPEGYSVSREKKERFSLILESASTNQTSMYLCASSSPLTGVAFTGELFFGEGSRLTVL.

The CDR3 protein is CASSLASGTSYEQYF. The CDR3 DNA reads TGTGCCAGCAGCTTAGCATCCGGGACATCATACGAGCAGTACTTC. The rearrangement uses TRBV7-9 and TRBJ2-7; a possible D gene is TRBD1 (6 bases). Trimming took 0 bases from V and 4 from J, leaving 13 bases between them. The CDR3 runs 15 residues. Germline values: CDR1 SEHNR, CDR2 FQNEAQ (reference sequence). Filled out from reference TRBV7-9 and TRBJ2-7, the complete variable domain reads DTGVSQNPRHKITKRGQNVTFRCDPISEHNRLYWYRQTLGQGPEFLTYFQNEAQLEKSRLLSDRFSAERPKGSFSTLEIQRTEQGDSAMYLCASSLASGTSYEQYFGPGTRLTVT.

The V and J genes are TRBV27 and TRBJ1-1, with D possibly being TRBD1 (6 bases). Deletions cut 6 bases from V and 0 bases from J, with 11 bases between. Germline-derived CDR1 and CDR2 are MNHEY and SMNVEV (reference sequence). The length of the CDR3 is 14 residues. The chain's CDR3 is CASSRGRMNTEAFF. The DNA of the CDR3 is TGTGCCAGCAGCAGGGGACGGATGAACACTGAAGCTTTCTTT.

The chain carries TRBV6-2 or TRBV6-3 and TRBJ2-7, with a possible D match to TRBD2 (6 bases). Trimming left V 5 bases short and J 3 bases short, with 14 bases between. Per the germline V gene, CDR1 is MNHEY and CDR2 is SVGEGT. The CDR3 extends over 14 amino acids. The CDR3 reads CASSASGVIYEQYF. The CDR3 nucleotides are TGTGCCAGCAGTGCGTCGGGGGTGATCTACGAGCAGTACTTC.

This chain uses TRBV24-1 with TRBJ2-1, with D possibly TRBD1 on 6 matching bases. Deletions cut 5 bases from V and 10 bases from J, with 17 bases between. The CDR3 sequence is 14 residues long. The germline gives CDR1 KGHDR, CDR2 SFDVKD. CDR3 in DNA: TGTGCCACCAGTGGGTCAGGGCAAAGGGGGGAGCAGTTCTTC. This codes for CATSGSGQRGEQFF.

The CDR3 here is CASSFQQGGLKHF. The CDR3, as DNA: TGTGCCAGCAGCTTTCAGCAAGGAGGTCTTAAGCATTTT. The chain has TRBV5-6 and TRBJ1-5; D not certain. The CDR3 runs 13 residues. The V gene lost 2 bases and the J gene lost 14 bases, with 17 bases spanning the gap. The V gene's germline CDR1 is SGHDT and CDR2 YYEEEE. Supplemented by reference TRBV5-6 and TRBJ1-5, the full variable domain reads DAGVTQSPTHLIKTRGQQVTLRCSPKSGHDTVSWYQQALGQGPQFIFQYYEEEERQRGNFPDRFSGHQFPNYSSELNVNALLLGDSALYLCASSFQQGGLKHFGDGTRLSIL.

This clone was detected once. The chain has TRBV25-1 and TRBJ2-2; tentative D call: TRBD1 (5 bases). CDR3 length: 14 residues. The ends were cut back, 5 bases at V and 1 base at J, with 8 bases in the middle. Per the germline V gene, CDR1 is MGHDK and CDR2 is SYGVNS. CDR3 in amino acids: CASSSDRNTGELFF. CDR3 nucleotides: TGTGCCAGCAGTTCCGACAGGAACACCGGGGAGCTGTTTTTT.

The rearrangement joins TRBV27 to TRBJ1-6; possible D gene TRBD1, 6 bases. CDR1 MNHEY and CDR2 SMNVEV come from the germline V gene (reference sequence). V was clipped by 3 bases and J by 8 bases, with 20 bases between them. The CDR3 length is 17 residues. This chain's CDR3 is CASSLNRQGLPYSPLHF. The DNA of the CDR3 is TGTGCCAGCAGTTTGAACCGGCAGGGGCTTCCGTATTCACCCCTCCACTTT.

V usage is TRBV14 and J usage is TRBJ1-1; tentative D call: TRBD1 (5 bases). CDR1 and CDR2 from the germline V gene are SGHDN and FVKESK. The V end lost 4 bases, the J end lost 12 bases, and 24 bases lay between the germline ends. This CDR3 region has 15 residues. The CDR3 DNA follows: TGTGCCAGCAGCCCCCCCGGGGGGGGTCGAGCTGTACCTTTCTTT. Its translation is CASSPPGGGRAVPFF.

V usage is TRBV7-2 and J usage is TRBJ2-7, with D perhaps matching TRBD2 (6 bases). The CDR3 loop spans 17 amino acids. Trimming shortened V by 0 bases and J by 5 bases, and 20 bases separated the two germline ends. The germline V gene has CDR1 SGHTA and CDR2 FQGNSA. The chain's CDR3 is CASSLATSRRQRDEQYF. CDR3 bases: TGTGCCAGCAGCTTAGCGACCAGTCGGCGGCAGCGGGACGAGCAGTACTTC.

The rearrangement uses TRBV14 and TRBJ2-3; the match to TRBD2 covers 7 bases. CDR1 and CDR2 from the germline V gene are SGHDN and FVKESK. The trim removed 1 base at V and 6 bases at J, leaving 13 bases unmatched. The CDR3 has 17 amino acids. This CDR3 reads CASSQVFGAGILDTQYF. CDR3 nucleotides: TGTGCCAGCAGCCAAGTCTTTGGAGCGGGGATCCTCGATACGCAGTATTTT.

Only one count was recorded for this clone. The chain links TRBV27 to TRBJ2-7; a weak D match, TRBD2 (5 bases). This CDR3 is 12 amino acids long. Germline CDR1 reads MNHEY; CDR2 reads SMNVEV (reference sequence). The V gene lost 5 bases and the J gene lost 7 bases, with 12 bases spanning the gap. DNA for the CDR3: TGTGCCAGCAGTAACACCGGGGAGGAGCAGTACTTC. This gives the protein CASSNTGEEQYF.

The rearrangement joins TRBV24-1 to TRBJ2-3, with 7 bases identical to TRBD1. Trimming at V came to 3 bases and at J to 3 bases, leaving 5 bases not matched to a gene. The CDR3 has 15 residues. Per the germline V gene, CDR1 is KGHDR and CDR2 is SFDVKD. In DNA, the CDR3 is TGTGCCACCAGTGATCCGATACAGGGGACAGATACGCAGTATTTT. Encoded protein: CATSDPIQGTDTQYF.

V is TRBV12-3 or TRBV12-4 and J is TRBJ2-3; tentatively, D is TRBD1 (6 bases). V lost 5 bases, J lost 4 bases, and 10 bases lay in between. The CDR3 is 13 residues long. The CDR3 DNA reads TGTGCCAGCAGTCCCGGGACACCAGATACGCAGTATTTT. This sequence encodes CASSPGTPDTQYF.

This clone was observed a single time. J is TRBJ1-2 and V is TRBV25-1; 9 bases agree with TRBD1. V lost 6 bases to trimming and J lost 6 bases; unmatched junction nucleotides: 2. The length of the CDR3 is 12 residues. Germline assignment: CDR1 MGHDK and CDR2 SYGVNS. The CDR3 spells CASSWTGDGYTF. As DNA, the CDR3 is TGTGCCAGCAGCTGGACAGGGGATGGCTACACCTTC.

The rearrangement links TRBV7-9 to TRBJ2-7, with 7 bases matching TRBD2. This CDR3 is built from 15 residues. The germline CDR1 and CDR2 sequences are SEHNR and FQNEAQ (reference sequence). V was pared by 0 bases and J by 0 bases, with 2 bases of the junction left unmatched. The CDR3 DNA follows: TGTGCCAGCAGCTTAGCGGCTAGCGGCTCCTACGAGCAGTACTTC. It yields the protein CASSLAASGSYEQYF.

The chain recombines TRBV3-1 (or the pseudogene TRBV3-2) with TRBJ1-2; D not certain. Trimming took 4 bases from V and 1 from J, leaving 16 bases between them. There are 16 residues in the CDR3. Germline CDR1 is LGHDT and CDR2 is YNNKEL (reference sequence). The CDR3, as DNA: TGTGCCAGCAGCCGCTTCGAGGGCGGTCTTAACTATGGCTACACCTTC. Its protein product is CASSRFEGGLNYGYTF.